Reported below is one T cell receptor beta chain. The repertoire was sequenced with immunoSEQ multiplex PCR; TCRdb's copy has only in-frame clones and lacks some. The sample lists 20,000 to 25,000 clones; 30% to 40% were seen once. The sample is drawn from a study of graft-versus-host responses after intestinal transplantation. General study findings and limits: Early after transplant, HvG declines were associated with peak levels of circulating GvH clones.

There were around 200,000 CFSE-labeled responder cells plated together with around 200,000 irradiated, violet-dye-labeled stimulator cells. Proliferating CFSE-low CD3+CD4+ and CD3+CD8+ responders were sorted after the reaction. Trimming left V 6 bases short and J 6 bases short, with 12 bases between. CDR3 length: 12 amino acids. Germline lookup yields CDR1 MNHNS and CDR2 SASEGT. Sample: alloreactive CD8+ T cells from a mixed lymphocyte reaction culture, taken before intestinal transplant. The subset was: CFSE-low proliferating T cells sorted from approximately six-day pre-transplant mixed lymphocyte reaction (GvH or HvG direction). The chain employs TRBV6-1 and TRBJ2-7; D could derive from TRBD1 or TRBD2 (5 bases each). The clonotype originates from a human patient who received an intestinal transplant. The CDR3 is CASSWGRGEQYF. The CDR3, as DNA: TGTGCCAGCAGCTGGGGCCGGGGCGAGCAGTACTTC.